The T cell receptor (beta chain) described here comes from a study of beta chain features in type 1 diabetes. Sequencing targeted expressed TCRB transcripts, as all isolated RNA had been reverse transcribed. The assay was immunoSEQ multiplex PCR, and TCRdb's table has in-frame clones only and misses some. The table includes some 22,000 clones, approximately 74% detected once. From germline, CDR1 is SNHLY and CDR2 FYNNEI. There are 17 residues in the CDR3. Unmatched junction bases numbered 12, after V lost 6 bases and J lost 0 bases. Sorting of CD4+ naive, central memory, regulatory and stem cell-like memory cells was performed via CD45RO/CCR7/CD25/CD127/CD95/CD27. In all sorted populations, purity surpassed 95%.

The TCR sequence derives from a woman between 40 and 50 years old in good health. What was sequenced was Tregs from blood. The rearrangement uses TRBV2 and TRBJ2-3; 7 bases align to TRBD1. CDR3 coding DNA: TGTGCCAGCAGGAGTAGGGGCCGGGACAGTAGCACAGATACGCAGTATTTT. Its protein product is CASRSRGRDSSTDTQYF. The whole variable domain, remainder taken from reference TRBV2 and TRBJ2-3, is EPEVTQTPSHQVTQMGQEVILRCVPISNHLYFYWYRQILGQKVEFLVSFYNNEISEKSEIFDDQFSVERPDGSNFTLKIRSTKLEDSAMYFCASRSRGRDSSTDTQYFGPGTRLTVL.